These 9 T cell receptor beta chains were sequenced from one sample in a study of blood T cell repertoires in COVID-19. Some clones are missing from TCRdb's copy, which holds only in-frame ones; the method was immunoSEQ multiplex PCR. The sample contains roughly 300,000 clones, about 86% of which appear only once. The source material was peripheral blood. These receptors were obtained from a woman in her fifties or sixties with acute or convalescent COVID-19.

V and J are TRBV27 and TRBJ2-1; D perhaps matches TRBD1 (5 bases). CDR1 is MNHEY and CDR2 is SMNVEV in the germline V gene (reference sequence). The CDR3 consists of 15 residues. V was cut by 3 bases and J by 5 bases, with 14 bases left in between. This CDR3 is CASSFQGTPNNEQFF. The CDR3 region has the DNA TGTGCCAGCAGTTTTCAGGGAACACCTAACAATGAGCAGTTCTTC.

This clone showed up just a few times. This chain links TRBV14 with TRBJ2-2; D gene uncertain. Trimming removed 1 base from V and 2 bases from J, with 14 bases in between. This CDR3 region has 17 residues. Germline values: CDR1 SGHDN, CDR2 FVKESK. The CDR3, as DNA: TGTGCCAGCAGCCAAGCGGTAAGCCGAGGCAACACCGGGGAGCTGTTTTTT. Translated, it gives CASSQAVSRGNTGELFF.

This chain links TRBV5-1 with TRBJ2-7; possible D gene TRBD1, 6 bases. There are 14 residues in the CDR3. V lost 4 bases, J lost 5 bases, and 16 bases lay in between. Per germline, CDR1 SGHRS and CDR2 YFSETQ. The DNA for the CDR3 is TGCGCCAGCAGCCCGGGTTCAGGGGCCGACGAGCAGTACTTC. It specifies CASSPGSGADEQYF.

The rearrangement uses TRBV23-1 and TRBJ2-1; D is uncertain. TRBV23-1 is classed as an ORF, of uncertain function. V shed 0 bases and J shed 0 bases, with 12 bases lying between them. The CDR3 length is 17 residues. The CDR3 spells CASSQSLAVNSYNEQFF. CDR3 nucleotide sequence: TGCGCCAGCAGTCAATCACTGGCGGTAAACTCCTACAATGAGCAGTTCTTC.

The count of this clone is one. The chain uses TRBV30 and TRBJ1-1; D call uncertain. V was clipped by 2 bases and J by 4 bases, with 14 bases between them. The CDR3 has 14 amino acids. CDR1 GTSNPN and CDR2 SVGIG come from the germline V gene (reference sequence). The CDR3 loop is CAWSLGGIRTEAFF. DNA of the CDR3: TGTGCCTGGAGTCTCGGCGGGATACGCACTGAAGCTTTCTTT.

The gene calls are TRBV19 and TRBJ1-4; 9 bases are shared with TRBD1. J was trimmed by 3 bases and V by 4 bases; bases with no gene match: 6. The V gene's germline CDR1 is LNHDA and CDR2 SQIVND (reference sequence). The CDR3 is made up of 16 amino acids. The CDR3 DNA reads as TGTGCCAGTAGTACAAGGACAGGGGAAGCTAATGAAAAACTGTTTTTT. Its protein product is CASSTRTGEANEKLFF.

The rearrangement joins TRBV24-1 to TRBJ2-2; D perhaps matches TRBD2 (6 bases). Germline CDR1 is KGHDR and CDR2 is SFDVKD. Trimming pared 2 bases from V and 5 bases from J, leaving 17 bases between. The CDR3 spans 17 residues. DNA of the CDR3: TGTGCCACCAGTGATTGGGACTCCCGGACGGGAACCGGGGAGCTGTTTTTT. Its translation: CATSDWDSRTGTGELFF.

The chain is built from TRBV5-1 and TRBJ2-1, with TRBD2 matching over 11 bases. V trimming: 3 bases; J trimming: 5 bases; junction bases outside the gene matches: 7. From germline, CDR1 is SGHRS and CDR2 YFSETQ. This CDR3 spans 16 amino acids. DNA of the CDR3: TGCGCCAGCAGCTGGGGTTCTAGCGGGGGGAACAATGAGCAGTTCTTC. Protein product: CASSWGSSGGNNEQFF.

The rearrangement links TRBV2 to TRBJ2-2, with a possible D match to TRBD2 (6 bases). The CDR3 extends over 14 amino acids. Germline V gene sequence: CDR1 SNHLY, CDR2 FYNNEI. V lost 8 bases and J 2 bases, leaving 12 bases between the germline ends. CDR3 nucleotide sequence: TGTGCCAGCGGGGGGAAGGGTAACACCGGGGAGCTGTTTTTT. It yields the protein CASGGKGNTGELFF.